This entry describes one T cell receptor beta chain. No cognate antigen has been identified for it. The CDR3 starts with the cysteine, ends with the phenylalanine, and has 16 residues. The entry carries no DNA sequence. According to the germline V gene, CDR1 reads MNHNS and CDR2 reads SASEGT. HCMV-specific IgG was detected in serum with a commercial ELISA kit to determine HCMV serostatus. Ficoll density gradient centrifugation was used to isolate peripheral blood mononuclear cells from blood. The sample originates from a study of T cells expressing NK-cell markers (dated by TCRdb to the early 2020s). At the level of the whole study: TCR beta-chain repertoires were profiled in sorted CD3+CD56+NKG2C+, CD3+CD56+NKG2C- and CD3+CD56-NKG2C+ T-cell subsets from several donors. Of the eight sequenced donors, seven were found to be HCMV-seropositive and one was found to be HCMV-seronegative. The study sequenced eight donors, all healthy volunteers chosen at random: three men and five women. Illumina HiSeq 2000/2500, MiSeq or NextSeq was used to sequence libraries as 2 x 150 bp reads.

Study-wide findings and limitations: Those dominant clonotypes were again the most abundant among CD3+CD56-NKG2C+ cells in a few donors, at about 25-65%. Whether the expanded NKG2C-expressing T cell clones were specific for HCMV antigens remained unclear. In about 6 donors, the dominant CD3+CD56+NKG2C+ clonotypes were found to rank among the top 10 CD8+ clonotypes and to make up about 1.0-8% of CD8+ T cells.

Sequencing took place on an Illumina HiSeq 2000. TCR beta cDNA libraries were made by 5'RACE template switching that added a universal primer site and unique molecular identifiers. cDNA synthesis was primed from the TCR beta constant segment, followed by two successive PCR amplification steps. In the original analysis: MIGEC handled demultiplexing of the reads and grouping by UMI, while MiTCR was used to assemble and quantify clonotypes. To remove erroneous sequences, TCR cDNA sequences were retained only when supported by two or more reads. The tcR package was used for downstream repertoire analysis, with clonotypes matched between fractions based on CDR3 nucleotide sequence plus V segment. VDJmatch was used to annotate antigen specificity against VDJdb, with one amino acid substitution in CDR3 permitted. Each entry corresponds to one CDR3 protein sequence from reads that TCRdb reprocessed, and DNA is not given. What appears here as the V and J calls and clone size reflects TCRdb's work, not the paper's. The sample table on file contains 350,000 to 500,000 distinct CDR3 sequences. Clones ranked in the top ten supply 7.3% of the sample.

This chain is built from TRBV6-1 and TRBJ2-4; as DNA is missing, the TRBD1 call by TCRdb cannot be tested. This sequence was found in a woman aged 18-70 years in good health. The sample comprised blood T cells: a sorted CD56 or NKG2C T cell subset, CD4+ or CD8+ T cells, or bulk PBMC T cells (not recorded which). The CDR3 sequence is CASKSRQGIAKNIQYF.